This TCR beta chain was identified in a study of blood T cell repertoires in COVID-19. The overall study: T cells, B-cell-depleted T cells, or PBMCs provided the cDNA or gDNA that served as material.

In the authors' methods: Nucleated cell counts were estimated from reference gene primer amplification. Using immunoSEQ multiplex PCR, the repertoire was profiled, and TCRdb retains in-frame clones only, with some absent. V and J calls and clone size come straight from that table; D and trimming were deduced from the DNA. The sample includes approximately 250,000 clones, 84% of them seen just once. The CDR3 consists of 15 residues. Germline V gene data show CDR1 as GTSNPN and CDR2 as SVGIG (reference sequence). V lost 0 bases and J lost 9, with 15 bases in between. The TCR sequence derives from a man aged 45-60 years with acute or convalescent COVID-19. Sequenced: peripheral blood. The V gene is TRBV30, the J gene TRBJ1-6; perhaps TRBD1 as D (6 bases). The CDR3 sequence: CAWSVPGGGSSPLHF. CDR3 DNA: TGTGCCTGGAGTGTACCGGGGGGCGGATCTTCACCCCTCCACTTT.